The 26 T cell receptor beta chains presented below share a single source sample, sequenced in a study of T cell responses to AZD1222 COVID-19 vaccine. Here immunoSEQ multiplex PCR was the method, and the copy in TCRdb shows in-frame clones only, minus some. The table shows some 98,000 clones, with around nine tenths occurring only once. The sequenced sample was peripheral blood, obtained 28 days after the second AZD1222 dose. These receptors were collected from an adult who received the AZD1222 COVID-19 vaccine.

In DNA, the CDR3 is TGCGCCAGCAGTCAGCAAATCGGGGGGGAGCGCTACGAGCAGTACTTC. Residues: CASSQQIGGERYEQYF. This sequence joins TRBV23-1 and TRBJ2-7; 8 bases are a match to TRBD2. TRBV23-1 is an ORF; its function is uncertain. With 3 bases clipped from V and 3 bases from J, the junction kept 10 bases outside the gene matches. This CDR3 contains 16 residues.

CDR3 amino acids: CASSWSTGTNQPQHF. CDR3 DNA: TGTGCCAGCAGCTGGTCGACGGGAACCAATCAGCCCCAGCATTTT. V is TRBV5-5 and J is TRBJ1-5, with D hard to call. Per germline, CDR1 SGHKS and CDR2 YYEKEE (reference sequence). V shed 3 bases and J shed 3 bases, with 13 bases lying between them. CDR3 length: 15 amino acids.

J is TRBJ1-6 and V is TRBV28; D unclear. Trimming took 3 bases from V and 10 from J, leaving 13 bases between them. CDR3 length: 14 amino acids. Germline CDR1 MDHEN, CDR2 SYDVKM. As DNA, the CDR3 is TGTGCCAGCAGTTTGGTAGGACGTGGGTCACCCCTCCACTTT. This sequence encodes CASSLVGRGSPLHF.

V usage is TRBV7-9 and J usage is TRBJ2-7; D is perhaps TRBD2 (6 bases). Trimming pared 5 bases from V and 0 bases from J, leaving 17 bases between. Germline CDR1 and CDR2: SEHNR and FQNEAQ (reference sequence). The CDR3 has 16 residues. CDR3 sequence (DNA): TGTGCCAGCAGCCCGGGGGTGGGCTTTAGCTCCTACGAGCAGTACTTC. It encodes CASSPGVGFSSYEQYF.

The chain joins TRBV3-1 (or the pseudogene TRBV3-2) to TRBJ2-1, with D unclear. Trimming cost V 6 bases and J 8 bases, with 8 bases left between them. From germline, CDR1 is LGHDT and CDR2 YNNKEL (reference sequence). This CDR3 has 11 amino acids. This CDR3 reads CASSRGYEQFF. CDR3 nucleotide sequence: TGTGCCAGCAGTCGAGGCTATGAGCAGTTCTTC.

As regards this clone: A read error may be the cause here, since a much bigger clone is one base away. This chain uses TRBV7-7 with TRBJ2-2; D gene ambiguous. Germline CDR1 reads SSHAT; CDR2 reads FNYEAQ (reference sequence). CDR3 length: 14 amino acids. Trimming cost V 3 bases and J 0 bases, with 5 bases left between them. CDR3 sequence (DNA): TGTGCCAGCAGCTTGACGGCGAACACCGGGGAGCTGTTTTTT. It translates to CASSLTANTGELFF.

There are a few counts of this clone. This chain joins TRBV5-1 and TRBJ2-5; D is ambiguous. This CDR3 is 15 amino acids long. Germline V CDR1 and CDR2: SGHRS, YFSETQ. V dropped 2 bases and J dropped 5 bases, with 16 bases sitting between them. The CDR3 is CASSFTHETRETQYF. The CDR3 DNA reads as TGCGCCAGCAGCTTCACCCACGAAACACGCGAGACCCAGTACTTC.

This chain joins TRBV6-5 and TRBJ1-5; D call uncertain. The germline V and J ends were trimmed by 11 bases and 3 bases, with 14 bases remaining between them. CDR3 length: 13 residues. CDR1 is MNHEY, CDR2 SVGAGI, per germline. The CDR3 here is CASRYSINQPQHF. The CDR3 region has the DNA TGTGCCTCCCGTTATAGCATCAATCAGCCCCAGCATTTT.

This chain links TRBV5-1 with TRBJ2-1; 8 positions agree with TRBD2. CDR1 and CDR2 from the germline V gene are SGHRS and YFSETQ. The CDR3 has 16 amino acids. The trim removed 2 bases at V and 2 bases at J, leaving 6 bases unmatched. The CDR3 nucleotides are TGCGCCAGCAGCTTAACGGGAGGGCCCCCCTACAATGAGCAGTTCTTC. This translates into CASSLTGGPPYNEQFF.

V usage is TRBV29-1 and J usage is TRBJ1-2; D not resolved. CDR3 length: 12 amino acids. V shed 3 bases and J shed 4 bases, with 9 bases lying between them. The germline V gene has CDR1 SQVTM and CDR2 ANQGSEA. The CDR3 nucleotides read TGCAGCGTTGAGCTGCACCTCTATGGCTACACCTTC. This translates into CSVELHLYGYTF.

The chain uses TRBV6-5 and TRBJ1-2; D is possibly TRBD1 (6 bases). The CDR3 is 15 residues long. Trimming stripped 3 bases from V and 5 bases from J, with 16 bases between. CDR1 and CDR2 (germline): MNHEY, SVGAGI. CDR3 residues: CASSYEGDRLYGYTF. The CDR3 DNA follows: TGTGCCAGCAGTTATGAAGGTGACAGGCTTTATGGCTACACCTTC.

This clone was counted a single time. The chain is built from TRBV6-5 and TRBJ1-6, with no clear D. The CDR3 covers 13 residues. Between the trimmed V and J ends, which lost 7 bases and 8 bases, there was a span of 12 bases. Germline V gene data show CDR1 as MNHEY and CDR2 as SVGAGI. DNA of the CDR3: TGTGCCAGCAAACTTGGGGTGGATTCACCCCTCCACTTT. It yields the protein CASKLGVDSPLHF.

The chain employs TRBV5-4 and TRBJ2-1; 10 bases match TRBD2. The V segment lost 4 bases and the J segment 4 bases; nucleotides outside the gene matches: 14. This CDR3 spans 18 amino acids. Germline assignment: CDR1 SGHNT and CDR2 YYREEE (reference sequence). CDR3 DNA: TGTGCCAGCAGCACACCCCACACCTTAGCGGGAGGATACAATGAGCAGTTCTTC. It is translated as CASSTPHTLAGGYNEQFF.

This clone was seen just once. CDR3 sequence: CASSLVSRTGGGNSPLHF. The DNA of the CDR3 is TGTGCCAGCAGCTTAGTGTCACGGACAGGGGGAGGCAATTCACCCCTCCACTTT. The V call is TRBV7-6, the J call TRBJ1-6; TRBD1 agrees at 10 bases. CDR3 length: 18 residues. V was clipped by 1 base and J by 7 bases; unmatched bases: 10. The V gene's germline CDR1 is SGHVS and CDR2 FNYEAQ. Full variable domain (rest looked up from reference TRBV7-6 and TRBJ1-6): GAGVSQSPRYKVTKRGQDVALRCDPISGHVSLYWYRQALGQGPEFLTYFNYEAQQDKSGLPNDRFSAERPEGSISTLTIQRTEQRDSAMYRCASSLVSRTGGGNSPLHFGNGTRLTVT.

The chain has TRBV2 and TRBJ1-2; 9 bases are a match to TRBD1. The CDR3 spans 14 residues. The germline CDR1 and CDR2 sequences are SNHLY and FYNNEI. Unmatched junction bases numbered 6, after V lost 3 bases and J lost 7 bases. The CDR3 region is CASSDVGTGLGYTF. The DNA of the CDR3 is TGTGCCAGCAGTGATGTTGGGACAGGGCTTGGCTACACCTTC.

The gene calls are TRBV5-1 and TRBJ1-1; a possible D gene is TRBD1 (5 bases). The CDR3 is made up of 14 amino acids. From germline, CDR1 is SGHRS and CDR2 YFSETQ. The ends were cut back, 4 bases at V and 5 bases at J, with 15 bases in the middle. The CDR3 region is CASSPRDGWTEAFF. In DNA form, the CDR3 reads TGCGCCAGCAGCCCGAGGGACGGGTGGACTGAAGCTTTCTTT.

The J gene is TRBJ1-6, the V gene TRBV7-9; tentative D call: TRBD1 (6 bases). The ends were cut back, 0 bases at V and 8 bases at J, with 11 bases in the middle. The CDR3 totals 15 residues. Germline V CDR1 and CDR2: SEHNR, FQNEAQ (reference sequence). CDR3 nucleotide sequence: TGTGCCAGCAGCTTAGCTAGGCAGGGGCATTCACCCCTCCACTTT. It specifies CASSLARQGHSPLHF.

This rearrangement joins TRBV27 to TRBJ1-2; 7 bases fit TRBD1. With 5 bases clipped from V and 8 bases from J, the junction kept 8 bases outside the gene matches. Per germline, CDR1 MNHEY and CDR2 SMNVEV (reference sequence). This CDR3 contains 13 residues. CDR3 protein: CASSMTGREGYTF. CDR3 coding DNA: TGTGCCAGCAGTATGACAGGGAGGGAAGGCTACACCTTC.

The chain is built from TRBV19 and TRBJ1-5; the match to TRBD1 covers 7 bases. The trim removed 9 bases at V and 0 bases at J, leaving 11 bases unmatched. The CDR3 consists of 16 residues. Germline V gene lookup returns CDR1 LNHDA and CDR2 SQIVND (reference sequence). In DNA form, the CDR3 reads TGTGCCAGCTCCGGGACAGAATTTTATAGCAATCAGCCCCAGCATTTT. Protein product: CASSGTEFYSNQPQHF.

V usage is TRBV6-5 and J usage is TRBJ1-1; D may be TRBD1 (5 bases). The CDR3 is 15 residues long. The germline V gene has CDR1 MNHEY and CDR2 SVGAGI. The ends were cut back, 7 bases at V and 0 bases at J, with 15 bases in the middle. The CDR3 nucleotides read TGTGCCAGCAAGGGGCTGGGAACACTGAACACTGAAGCTTTCTTT. Protein product: CASKGLGTLNTEAFF.

As regards this clone: This specimen includes other DNA sequences encoding the same CDR3. The chain uses TRBV5-1 and TRBJ1-5, with D hard to call. The ends were cut back, 0 bases at V and 2 bases at J, with 6 bases in the middle. This CDR3 contains 14 residues. Germline V gives CDR1 SGHRS, CDR2 YFSETQ. The CDR3 spells CASSLGGGNQPQHF. CDR3 coding DNA: TGCGCCAGCAGCTTGGGGGGAGGCAATCAGCCCCAGCATTTT.

V is TRBV5-6 and J is TRBJ1-2; D uncertain. The CDR3 loop spans 11 amino acids. The ends were cut back, 0 bases at V and 4 bases at J, with 1 base in the middle. Germline assignment: CDR1 SGHDT and CDR2 YYEEEE. In DNA, the CDR3 is TGTGCCAGCAGCTTGGGCTATGGCTACACCTTC. This encodes CASSLGYGYTF. The whole variable domain, filled in from reference TRBV5-6 and TRBJ1-2, reads DAGVTQSPTHLIKTRGQQVTLRCSPKSGHDTVSWYQQALGQGPQFIFQYYEEEERQRGNFPDRFSGHQFPNYSSELNVNALLLGDSALYLCASSLGYGYTFGSGTRLTVV.

V is TRBV6-2 or TRBV6-3 and J is TRBJ2-1, with TRBD2 identical over 12 bases. CDR3 size: 15 residues. J gave up 7 bases and V 6 bases, and 7 bases lay outside the gene matches. Germline-derived CDR1 and CDR2 are MNHEY and SVGEGT. Here the CDR3 reads CASSDRTSGKNEQFF. The CDR3 DNA follows: TGTGCCAGCAGCGACCGGACTAGCGGGAAGAATGAGCAGTTCTTC.

The chain recombines TRBV6-5 with TRBJ1-5; 8 bases match TRBD1. The CDR3 has 15 amino acids. Germline V gene sequence: CDR1 MNHEY, CDR2 SVGAGI. V lost 4 bases and J lost 3; bases outside the gene matches: 5. The DNA of the CDR3 is TGTGCCAGCAGTTCAACAGGGGGACCCAATCAGCCCCAGCATTTT. It is translated as CASSSTGGPNQPQHF.

V and J are TRBV12-3 or TRBV12-4 and TRBJ2-7, with TRBD1 matching 8 bases. J gave up 7 bases and V 6 bases, and 5 bases lay outside the gene matches. The CDR3 runs 12 residues. CDR3 in amino acids: CASRYRDREQYF. Here the CDR3 DNA reads TGTGCCAGCAGGTACCGGGACAGGGAGCAGTACTTC.

This clone has only one observation. The rearrangement links TRBV10-3 to TRBJ1-6, with D perhaps TRBD1 (5 bases). CDR3 size: 15 residues. With 3 bases removed from V and 7 bases from J, the gap between germline ends came to 13 bases. Germline V gene lookup returns CDR1 ENHRY and CDR2 SYGVKD. Here the CDR3 reads CAISDSIPGNSPLHF. The CDR3 DNA is TGTGCCATCAGTGACTCTATACCAGGGAATTCACCCCTCCACTTT.